Sequencing of this TCR beta chain was carried out in a study of cytomegalovirus exposure and HLA in healthy donors. Turning to the study itself: The 120 or so validation repertoires were reported in a later analysis to have been generated on the same platform as the 666 first-cohort repertoires.

Study results and caveats: The majority of TCR sequences were rare, yet some public TCRs appeared in many donors.

With 6 bases removed from V and 12 bases from J, the gap between germline ends came to 21 bases. The CDR3 totals 14 residues. CDR1 and CDR2 (germline): MNHNY, SVGAGI (reference sequence). This clone was counted a single time. Its antigen is unidentified. Clones were read by immunoSEQ multiplex PCR, and TCRdb kept only the in-frame ones, dropping some. The data hold about 120,000 clones, with more than 75% observed a single time. The material sequenced was PBMCs. This sequence originates from a woman in her thirties in good health and CMV-seronegative. V gene TRBV6-6 combines with J gene TRBJ2-1; weak D call: TRBD1 (6 bases). The CDR3 region is CASRGQPLNLWQFF. The DNA for the CDR3 is TGTGCCAGCAGAGGACAGCCACTCAATCTGTGGCAGTTCTTC.